This T cell receptor beta chain came from a study of T cell changes during pregnancy in multiple sclerosis. The data were produced by immunoSEQ multiplex PCR, yet TCRdb's version contains in-frame clones alone and is incomplete. The sample shows more than 60,000 clones, 91% of them seen only once. The clonotype was recovered from a female donor with multiple sclerosis, enrolled in a pregnancy study. Sample: peripheral blood, taken before pregnancy.

The CDR3 coding sequence is TGTGCCAGCAGTCCAACCTGGGGAGGGAACGAGCAGTACTTC. Translating gives CASSPTWGGNEQYF. The chain recombines TRBV27 with TRBJ2-7; 7 bases are a match to TRBD2. CDR1 is MNHEY, CDR2 SMNVEV, per germline (reference sequence). With V trimmed by 5 bases and J by 5 bases, 9 bases remained unmatched. This CDR3 contains 14 residues.